One and the same sample provided the 12 T cell receptor beta chains below, sequenced in a study of shared clonotypes between healthy human individuals. Only in-frame clones appear in the TCRdb table, and some are missing; sequencing was by immunoSEQ multiplex PCR. The sample includes 1 million to 1.3 million clones, 70% to 80% of them seen just once. Sequencing was performed on memory CD4+ T cells from PBMCs. As to subset: CD45RA-negative fraction. The origin of the receptors is a man younger than 35 in good health. Some clones in this sample may be carry-over from other donors' samples.

The rearrangement links TRBV25-1 to TRBJ1-4, with D possibly matching TRBD1 (6 bases). CDR3 length: 14 residues. CDR1 MGHDK and CDR2 SYGVNS come from the germline V gene. V lost 3 bases and J lost 8, with 13 bases in between. DNA for the CDR3: TGTGCCAGCAGTGAGGTACAGGGTGGAGAAAAACTGTTTTTT. Protein: CASSEVQGGEKLFF.

This rearrangement joins TRBV6-5 to TRBJ1-1, with TRBD1 matching over 10 bases. The CDR3 has 13 amino acids. Per germline, CDR1 MNHEY and CDR2 SVGAGI. The junction had 3 bases not matched to a gene; V was cut back by 6 bases and J by 5 bases. The chain's CDR3 is CASRDRGLTEAFF. CDR3 nucleotide sequence: TGTGCCAGCAGAGACAGGGGGCTTACTGAAGCTTTCTTT.

This clone has only one observation. V gene TRBV5-1 combines with J gene TRBJ2-3, with 10 bases lining up with TRBD1. Germline lookup yields CDR1 SGHRS and CDR2 YFSETQ. V dropped 4 bases and J dropped 3; count of bases not matched to a gene: 8. There are 16 residues in the CDR3. This chain's CDR3 is CASSLQPGQGTDTQYF. CDR3 sequence (DNA): TGCGCCAGCAGCCTGCAACCGGGACAGGGGACAGATACGCAGTATTTT.

The chain's CDR3 is CASSLLGVTSYNEQFF. CDR3 DNA: TGTGCCAGCAGTTTATTGGGTGTAACGAGCTACAATGAGCAGTTCTTC. The V call is TRBV28, the J call TRBJ2-1; D unclear. V lost 1 base, J lost 3 bases, and 13 bases lay in between. Germline CDR1 is MDHEN and CDR2 is SYDVKM. The CDR3 totals 16 residues.

This rearrangement joins TRBV5-1 to TRBJ2-2, with 15 nucleotides matching TRBD2. The J segment lost 5 bases and the V segment lost 4 bases, leaving 3 bases of the junction unmatched. CDR3 size: 16 residues. Germline loops: CDR1 SGHRS, CDR2 YFSETQ. CDR3 sequence reads: CASSPGLAGGTGELFF. In DNA form, the CDR3 reads TGCGCCAGCAGCCCGGGACTAGCGGGAGGTACCGGGGAGCTGTTTTTT.

The chain is built from TRBV5-1 and TRBJ1-3; D is uncertain. The CDR3 is 16 amino acids. Germline V CDR1 and CDR2: SGHRS, YFSETQ. Between the trimmed V and J ends, which lost 1 base and 0 bases, there was a span of 11 bases. The CDR3 region has the DNA TGCGCCAGCAGCTTGAGGGCTGAGAGCTCTGGAAACACCATATATTTT. Its translation: CASSLRAESSGNTIYF.

The chain is built from TRBV7-2 and TRBJ1-1; D unresolved. The CDR3 covers 13 residues. Trimming pared 5 bases from V and 4 bases from J, leaving 11 bases between. Per germline, CDR1 SGHTA and CDR2 FQGNSA. The CDR3 nucleotides are TGTGCCAGCAGCATCGGAGAGATCACTGAAGCTTTCTTT. Its protein is CASSIGEITEAFF. Full variable domain (remainder filled in from reference TRBV7-2 and TRBJ1-1): GAGVSQSPSNKVTEKGKDVELRCDPISGHTALYWYRQSLGQGLEFLIYFQGNSAPDKSGLPSDRFSAERTGGSVSTLTIQRTQQEDSAVYLCASSIGEITEAFFGQGTRLTVV.

The chain is built from TRBV28 and TRBJ1-3, with a possible D match to TRBD1 (5 bases). Germline V CDR1 and CDR2: MDHEN, SYDVKM. The CDR3 sequence is 15 residues long. V was cut by 2 bases and J by 3 bases, with 11 bases left in between. CDR3 nucleotide sequence: TGTGCCAGCAGTTTAGGGGGGACCTATGGAAACACCATATATTTT. It yields the protein CASSLGGTYGNTIYF.

The chain recombines TRBV6-5 with TRBJ2-7; TRBD2 matches 11 bases. CDR3 length: 14 residues. CDR1 is MNHEY and CDR2 is SVGAGI in the germline V gene. V lost 7 bases and J lost 3; bases outside the gene matches: 5. DNA of the CDR3: TGTGCCAGCACTAAGACTAGCGGGATCTACGAGCAGTACTTC. It codes for CASTKTSGIYEQYF.

J is TRBJ1-2 and V is TRBV6-5; 10 nucleotides agree with TRBD1. The CDR3 has 14 residues. V lost 5 bases and J lost 8; bases outside the gene matches: 8. CDR1 is MNHEY, CDR2 SVGAGI, per germline. In nucleotides, the CDR3 is TGTGCCAGCAGTCTGACGGGACAGGGGATGGGCTACACCTTC. This encodes CASSLTGQGMGYTF.

The chain combines TRBV7-2 with TRBJ2-3; D could derive from TRBD1 or TRBD2 (5 bases each). The CDR3 contains 15 residues. Looked up from germline, CDR1 is SGHTA and CDR2 is FQGNSA. V lost 5 bases, J lost 2 bases, and 14 bases lay in between. The CDR3 loop is CASSHDGTHTDTQYF. In DNA form, the CDR3 reads TGTGCCAGCAGCCACGACGGGACGCACACAGATACGCAGTATTTT.

The chain uses TRBV25-1 and TRBJ2-5, with 9 bases fitting TRBD1. The CDR3 contains 15 residues. V lost 4 bases to trimming and J lost 4 bases; unmatched junction nucleotides: 7. Germline V lookup: CDR1 MGHDK, CDR2 SYGVNS. CDR3 loop: CASSAQGAAGETQYF. The CDR3 DNA reads TGTGCCAGCAGTGCACAGGGGGCCGCAGGAGAGACCCAGTACTTC.